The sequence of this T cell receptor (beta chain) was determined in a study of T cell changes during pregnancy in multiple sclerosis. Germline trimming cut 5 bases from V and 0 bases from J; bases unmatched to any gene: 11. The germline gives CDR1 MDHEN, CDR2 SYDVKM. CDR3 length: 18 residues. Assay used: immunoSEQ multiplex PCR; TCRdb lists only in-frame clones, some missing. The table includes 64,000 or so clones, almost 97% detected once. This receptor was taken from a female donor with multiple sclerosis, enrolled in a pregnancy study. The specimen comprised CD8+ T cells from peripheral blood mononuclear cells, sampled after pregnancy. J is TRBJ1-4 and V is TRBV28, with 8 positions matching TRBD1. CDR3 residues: CASSSYRTGLATNEKLFF. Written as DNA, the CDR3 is TGTGCCAGCAGTAGTTATAGGACAGGGCTTGCAACTAATGAAAAACTGTTTTTT.